Listed below are T cell receptor beta chains from one sample, sequenced in a study of shared clonotypes between healthy human individuals. The data were produced by immunoSEQ multiplex PCR, yet TCRdb's version contains in-frame clones alone and is incomplete. The table shows under 2.5 million clones, with under 95% occurring only once. Sequencing was done on a sample of naive CD4+ T cells from PBMCs. These receptors came from a man between 18 and 35 years old in good health. Some clones in this sample may be carry-over from other donors' samples. Each CDR3 is given without its conserved first and last residue. Each record gives: V gene, J gene, CDR3 protein.

V: TRBV4-1
J: TRBJ1-4
CDR3: ASSQAVGQGREKLF

V: TRBV5-4
J: TRBJ1-2
CDR3: ASSRITGGNNYGYT

V: TRBV18
J: TRBJ1-1
CDR3: ASSPPHGYGTEAF

V: TRBV14
J: TRBJ1-1
CDR3: ASSQDRGTEAF

V: TRBV6-1
J: TRBJ2-5
CDR3: ASRPGRAGGETQY

V: TRBV19
J: TRBJ1-2
CDR3: ASSSQGYT

V: TRBV28
J: TRBJ1-2
CDR3: ASSLYQGSYGYT

V: TRBV28
J: TRBJ2-2
CDR3: ASQLGPRTGELF

V: TRBV9
J: TRBJ2-5
CDR3: ASSVGAAEETQY

V: TRBV7-3
J: TRBJ2-7
CDR3: ASSPRQGLYEQY

V: TRBV5-6
J: TRBJ2-5
CDR3: ASSFSSRGTQY

V: TRBV28
J: TRBJ1-1
CDR3: ASSFGSMNTEAF

V: TRBV9
J: TRBJ2-7
CDR3: ASATVSGTSGRGYEQY

V: TRBV5-5
J: TRBJ1-4
CDR3: ASSHAIGGDEKLF

V: TRBV2
J: TRBJ2-1
CDR3: ASKVRGQNNEQF

V: TRBV28
J: TRBJ1-2
CDR3: ASTVSVGGGYT

V: TRBV4-3
J: TRBJ2-1
CDR3: ASSQTPGEQF